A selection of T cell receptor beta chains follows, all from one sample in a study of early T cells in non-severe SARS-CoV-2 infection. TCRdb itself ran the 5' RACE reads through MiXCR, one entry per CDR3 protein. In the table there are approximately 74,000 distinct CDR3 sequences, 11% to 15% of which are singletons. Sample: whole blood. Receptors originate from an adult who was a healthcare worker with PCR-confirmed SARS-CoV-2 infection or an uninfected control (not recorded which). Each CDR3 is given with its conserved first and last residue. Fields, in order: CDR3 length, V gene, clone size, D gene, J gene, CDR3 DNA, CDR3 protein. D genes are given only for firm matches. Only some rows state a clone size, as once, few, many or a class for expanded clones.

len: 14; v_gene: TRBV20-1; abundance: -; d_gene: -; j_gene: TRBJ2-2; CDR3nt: TGCAGTGCTAGAGCGTTTCATAACACCGGGGAGCTGTTTTTT; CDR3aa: CSARAFHNTGELFF
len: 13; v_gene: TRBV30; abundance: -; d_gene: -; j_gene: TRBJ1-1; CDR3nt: TGTGCCTGGAAGGGCGCTATGAACACTGAAGCTTTCTTT; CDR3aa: CAWKGAMNTEAFF
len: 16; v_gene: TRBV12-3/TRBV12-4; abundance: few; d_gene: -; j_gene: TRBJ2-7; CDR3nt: TGTGCCAGCAGTTTAGACCGGGGCTCGGGCTCCTACGAGCAGTACTTC; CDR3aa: CASSLDRGSGSYEQYF
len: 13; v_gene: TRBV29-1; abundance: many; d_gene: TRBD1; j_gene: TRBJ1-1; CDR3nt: TGCAGCGTCGAAGGGGACAGTAACACTGAAGCTTTCTTT; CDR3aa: CSVEGDSNTEAFF
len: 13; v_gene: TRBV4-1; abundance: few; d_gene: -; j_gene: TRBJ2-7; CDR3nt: TGCGCCAGCAGCCAGAGCACGGCCTACGAGCAGTACTTC; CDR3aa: CASSQSTAYEQYF
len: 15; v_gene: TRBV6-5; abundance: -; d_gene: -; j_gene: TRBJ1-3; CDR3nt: TGTGCCAGCAGTCCGACCGTCGCATCTGGAAACACCATATATTTT; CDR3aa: CASSPTVASGNTIYF
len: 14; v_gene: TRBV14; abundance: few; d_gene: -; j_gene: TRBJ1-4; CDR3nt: TGTGCCAGCAGCCAAGGGACAGATAATGAAAAACTGTTTTTT; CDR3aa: CASSQGTDNEKLFF
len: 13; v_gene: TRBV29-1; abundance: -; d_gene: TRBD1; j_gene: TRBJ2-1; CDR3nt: TGCAGCGCTGAGGGGACAGGGGACAATGAGCAGTTCTTC; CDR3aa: CSAEGTGDNEQFF
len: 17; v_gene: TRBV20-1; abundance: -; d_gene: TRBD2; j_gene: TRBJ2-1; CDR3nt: TGCAGTGCTAAGGCCCCACTAGCGGGGGGGGACTACAATGAGCAGTTCTTC; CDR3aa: CSAKAPLAGGDYNEQFF
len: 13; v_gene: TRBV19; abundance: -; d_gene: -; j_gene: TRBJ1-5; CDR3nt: TGTGCCAGTAGTATCCAGGACAATCAGCCCCAGCATTTT; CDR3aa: CASSIQDNQPQHF
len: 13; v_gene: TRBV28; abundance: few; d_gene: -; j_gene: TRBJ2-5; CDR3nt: TGTGCCAGCACTCAGGGGAACCAAGAGACCCAGTACTTC; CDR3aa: CASTQGNQETQYF
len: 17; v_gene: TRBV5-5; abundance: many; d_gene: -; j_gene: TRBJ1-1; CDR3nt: TGTGCCAGCAGCTTGGTCCAACTGGTCTTTATGAACACTGAAGCTTTCTTT; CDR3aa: CASSLVQLVFMNTEAFF
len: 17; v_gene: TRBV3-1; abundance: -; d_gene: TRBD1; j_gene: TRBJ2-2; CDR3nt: TGTGCCAGCAGCCAAGCCCTCGGGACAGGGGGGCCCGGGGAGCTGTTTTTT; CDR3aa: CASSQALGTGGPGELFF
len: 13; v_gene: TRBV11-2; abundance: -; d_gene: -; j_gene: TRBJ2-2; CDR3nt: TGTGCCAGCAGCCCCAGGTTCAGGGGGGAGCTGTTTTTT; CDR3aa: CASSPRFRGELFF
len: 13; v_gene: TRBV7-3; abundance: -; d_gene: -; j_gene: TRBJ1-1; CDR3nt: TGTGCCAGCAGCTTAACAATCGGGGGGGAAGCTTTCTTT; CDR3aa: CASSLTIGGEAFF
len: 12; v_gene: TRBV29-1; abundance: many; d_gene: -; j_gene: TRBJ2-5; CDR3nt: TGCAGCGTCCGGGACGGCCAAGAGACCCAGTACTTC; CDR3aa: CSVRDGQETQYF
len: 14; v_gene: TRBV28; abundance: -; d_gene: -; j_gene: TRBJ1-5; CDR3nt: TGTGCCAGCAGCCCTCCCGGGACGGCAAAGCCCCAGCATTTT; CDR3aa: CASSPPGTAKPQHF
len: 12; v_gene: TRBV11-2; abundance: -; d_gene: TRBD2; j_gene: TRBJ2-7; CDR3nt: TGTGCCAGCAGCTACAGCGGGGGCCCTCAGTACTTC; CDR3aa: CASSYSGGPQYF
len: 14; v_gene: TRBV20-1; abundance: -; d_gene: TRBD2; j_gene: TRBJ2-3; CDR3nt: TGCAGTGCTAGACTAGCGGGCGAAACAGATACGCAGTATTTT; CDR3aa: CSARLAGETDTQYF
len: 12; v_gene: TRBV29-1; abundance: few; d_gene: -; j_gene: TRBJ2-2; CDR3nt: TGCAGCGTTTCATCGAACACCGGGGAGCTGTTTTTT; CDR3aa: CSVSSNTGELFF
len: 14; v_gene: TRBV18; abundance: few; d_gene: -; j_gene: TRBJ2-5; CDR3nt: TGTGCCAGCTCACCGTGGGGGTTGCAAGAGACCCAGTACTTC; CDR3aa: CASSPWGLQETQYF
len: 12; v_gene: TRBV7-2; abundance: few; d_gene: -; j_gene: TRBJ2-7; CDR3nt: TGTGCCAGCAGCTTGGGCGGGGCCGCACAGTACTTC; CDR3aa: CASSLGGAAQYF
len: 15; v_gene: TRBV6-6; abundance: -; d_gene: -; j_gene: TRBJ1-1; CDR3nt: TGTGCCAGCAGTTATCTTGACGGATCCCTAGGAGAAGCTTTCTTT; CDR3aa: CASSYLDGSLGEAFF
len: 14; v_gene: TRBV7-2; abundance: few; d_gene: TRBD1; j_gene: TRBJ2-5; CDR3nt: TGTGCCAGCAGCGCCGGACAGGGGGTTAAGACCCAGTACTTC; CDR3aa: CASSAGQGVKTQYF
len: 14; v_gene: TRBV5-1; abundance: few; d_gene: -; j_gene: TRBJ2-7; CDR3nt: TGCGCCAGCAGCTTGGAGCGGAGGGGATACGAGCAGTACTTC; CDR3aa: CASSLERRGYEQYF
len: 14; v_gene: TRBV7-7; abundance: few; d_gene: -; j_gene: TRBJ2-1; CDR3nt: TGTGCCAGCAGCCCCGCCCGGGGTCTGGATGAGCAGTTCTTC; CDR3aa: CASSPARGLDEQFF
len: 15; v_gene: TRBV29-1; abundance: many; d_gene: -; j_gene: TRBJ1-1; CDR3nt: TGCAGCGTTGAATTCCTGGCAGGGTGGGACACTGAAGCTTTCTTT; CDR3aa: CSVEFLAGWDTEAFF
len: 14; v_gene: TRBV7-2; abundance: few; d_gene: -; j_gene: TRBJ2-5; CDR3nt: TGTGCCAGCAGCCCGAGGACTCACCAAGGGACCCAGTACTTC; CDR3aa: CASSPRTHQGTQYF
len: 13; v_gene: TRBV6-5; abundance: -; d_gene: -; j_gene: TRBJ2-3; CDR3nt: TGTGCCAGCAGTTATGGGGGGGCGGATACGCAGTATTTT; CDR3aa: CASSYGGADTQYF
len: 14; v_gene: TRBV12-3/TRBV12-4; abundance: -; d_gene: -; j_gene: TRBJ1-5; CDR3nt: TGTGCCAGCAGTCCAGGGAGATGGAATCAGCCCCAGCATTTT; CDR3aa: CASSPGRWNQPQHF
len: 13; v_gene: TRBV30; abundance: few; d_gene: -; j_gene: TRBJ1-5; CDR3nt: TGTGCCTGGGACGGCGGCGGCAATCAGCCCCAGCATTTT; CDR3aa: CAWDGGGNQPQHF
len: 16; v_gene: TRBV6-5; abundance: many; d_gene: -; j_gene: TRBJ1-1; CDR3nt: TGTGCCAGCAGTTACTCTCTGGGAGGAAGAAACACTGAAGCTTTCTTT; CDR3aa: CASSYSLGGRNTEAFF
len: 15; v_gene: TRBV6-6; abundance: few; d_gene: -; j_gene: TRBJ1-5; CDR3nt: TGTGCCAGCAGTTACGGAGATCGGAGAAGTCAGCCCCAGCATTTT; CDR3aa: CASSYGDRRSQPQHF
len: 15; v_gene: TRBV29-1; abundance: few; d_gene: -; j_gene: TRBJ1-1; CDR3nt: TGCAGCGTCGATTGGGAGAGGGGGGCATACACTGAAGCTTTCTTT; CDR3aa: CSVDWERGAYTEAFF
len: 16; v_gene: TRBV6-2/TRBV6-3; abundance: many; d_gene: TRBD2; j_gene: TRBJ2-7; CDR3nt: TGTGCCGCCCGGACTAGCGGGGGCCCTAGCTCCTACGAGCAGTACTTC; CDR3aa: CAARTSGGPSSYEQYF
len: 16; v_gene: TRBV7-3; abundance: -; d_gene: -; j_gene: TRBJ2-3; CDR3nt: TGTGCCAGCAGCTTAGAGGCTTCCCTTAGCACAGATACGCAGTATTTT; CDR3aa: CASSLEASLSTDTQYF
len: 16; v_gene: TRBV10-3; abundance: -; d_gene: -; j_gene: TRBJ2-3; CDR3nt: TGTGCCATCTCAAGGGTGGGAGCGGAGAGCACAGATACGCAGTATTTT; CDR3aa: CAISRVGAESTDTQYF
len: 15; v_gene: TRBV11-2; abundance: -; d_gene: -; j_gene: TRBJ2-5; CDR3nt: TGTGCCAGCAGCTTAGATCTGGGGGAAGCAGAGACCCAGTACTTC; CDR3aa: CASSLDLGEAETQYF